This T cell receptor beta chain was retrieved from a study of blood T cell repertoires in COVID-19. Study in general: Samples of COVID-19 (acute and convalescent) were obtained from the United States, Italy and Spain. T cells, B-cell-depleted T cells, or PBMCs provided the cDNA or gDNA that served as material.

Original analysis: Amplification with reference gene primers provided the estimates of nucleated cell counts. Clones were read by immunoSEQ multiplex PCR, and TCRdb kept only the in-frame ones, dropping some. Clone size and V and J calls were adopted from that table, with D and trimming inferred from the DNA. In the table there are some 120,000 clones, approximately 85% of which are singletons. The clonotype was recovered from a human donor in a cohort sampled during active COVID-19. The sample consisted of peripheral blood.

The CDR3 DNA sequence: TGTGCCAGCGGGCCCCGGGATTCGGTAGCCGGCTTTTCCGAGCAGTACTTC. Encoded protein: CASGPRDSVAGFSEQYF. J is TRBJ2-7 and V is TRBV27; TRBD2 is a possible D gene (5 bases). Trimming cost V 8 bases and J 6 bases, with 29 bases left between them. Germline CDR1 reads MNHEY; CDR2 reads SMNVEV (reference sequence). The CDR3 is 17 residues long.